A selection of T cell receptor beta chains follows, all from one sample in a study of cytomegalovirus exposure and HLA in healthy donors. TCRdb's table, derived via immunoSEQ multiplex PCR, lists solely in-frame clones and lacks some. The sample records hundreds of thousands of clones, around 84% being singletons. Material for sequencing was PBMCs. Source of these receptors: a girl aged 2-10 years in good health and CMV-seronegative. The CDR3 runs from the conserved cysteine through the conserved F or W. Fields, in order: V gene, D gene, clone size, J gene, CDR3 DNA, CDR3 protein. A D gene is named only where the DNA matches it firmly. Clone size is shown for a subset of rows, as once, few, many or a class of expanded clone.

V gene: TRBV28
D gene: TRBD1
clone size: NA
J gene: TRBJ2-3
CDR3 DNA: TGTGCCAGCGGACCGATATTGGGACAGGGGAAGGGAGTTACGCAGTATTTT
CDR3 protein: CASGPILGQGKGVTQYF

V gene: TRBV19
D gene: NA
clone size: once
J gene: TRBJ2-2
CDR3 DNA: TGTGCCAGTAGTAGAAAAGGAGCCGGGGAGCTGTTTTTT
CDR3 protein: CASSRKGAGELFF

V gene: TRBV11-3
D gene: TRBD2
clone size: NA
J gene: TRBJ2-5
CDR3 DNA: TGTGCCAGTGGGGGAGGGCAAGAGACCCAGTACTTC
CDR3 protein: CASGGGQETQYF

V gene: TRBV6-1
D gene: NA
clone size: NA
J gene: TRBJ1-1
CDR3 DNA: TGTGCCAGCAGTGTCGGCAATATACAGGGTCGAAGCACTGAAGCTTTCTTT
CDR3 protein: CASSVGNIQGRSTEAFF

V gene: TRBV29-1
D gene: NA
clone size: NA
J gene: TRBJ1-1
CDR3 DNA: TGCAGCGTTGAAGGTCCAGGGAAGATGAACACTGAAGCTTTCTTT
CDR3 protein: CSVEGPGKMNTEAFF

V gene: TRBV4-1
D gene: TRBD2
clone size: NA
J gene: TRBJ2-2
CDR3 DNA: TGCGCCAGTAGAAGCGGGACGGGAGGTTCCGGGGAGCTGTTTTTT
CDR3 protein: CASRSGTGGSGELFF

V gene: TRBV5-1
D gene: NA
clone size: NA
J gene: TRBJ1-2
CDR3 DNA: TGCGCCAGCAGCTTGGTCAGGGAAGGTGGCTACACCTTC
CDR3 protein: CASSLVREGGYTF

V gene: TRBV7-9
D gene: NA
clone size: NA
J gene: TRBJ1-6
CDR3 DNA: TGTGCCAGCAGCTTAGCCCCCCCGACAGCTGATTCACCCCTCCACTTT
CDR3 protein: CASSLAPPTADSPLHF

V gene: TRBV11-2
D gene: NA
clone size: NA
J gene: TRBJ1-1
CDR3 DNA: TGTGCCAGCAGCCCCCGAGCGGGGGCTGGGGAAGCTTTCTTT
CDR3 protein: CASSPRAGAGEAFF

V gene: TRBV5-1
D gene: NA
clone size: NA
J gene: TRBJ2-3
CDR3 DNA: TGCGCCAGCAGCTTCGGGGGGCACCCCACAGATACGCAGTATTTT
CDR3 protein: CASSFGGHPTDTQYF

V gene: TRBV6-1
D gene: NA
clone size: NA
J gene: TRBJ1-6
CDR3 DNA: TGTGCCAGCAGTGAACCGACAGTATATAATTCACCCCTCCACTTT
CDR3 protein: CASSEPTVYNSPLHF

V gene: TRBV7-9
D gene: NA
clone size: NA
J gene: TRBJ2-7
CDR3 DNA: TGTGCCAGCAGCTTAGTGGGCAGGGAGGTTTACGAGCAGTACTTC
CDR3 protein: CASSLVGREVYEQYF

V gene: TRBV19
D gene: NA
clone size: few
J gene: TRBJ1-4
CDR3 DNA: TGTGCCAGTAGTCCCCGGACAGCAACTAATGAAAAACTGTTTTTT
CDR3 protein: CASSPRTATNEKLFF

V gene: TRBV4-1
D gene: TRBD1
clone size: NA
J gene: TRBJ2-3
CDR3 DNA: TGCGCCAGCAGCCAAGATCGACAGGGGCCAGATACGCAGTATTTT
CDR3 protein: CASSQDRQGPDTQYF

V gene: TRBV5-6
D gene: NA
clone size: NA
J gene: TRBJ2-4
CDR3 DNA: TGTGCCAGCAGCTCTCCAACCTCAGGGGCCTTAGCCAAAAACATTCAGTACTTC
CDR3 protein: CASSSPTSGALAKNIQYF

V gene: TRBV5-8
D gene: NA
clone size: NA
J gene: TRBJ1-5
CDR3 DNA: TGTGCCAGCAGCCCCCTTAATCAGCCCCAGCATTTT
CDR3 protein: CASSPLNQPQHF

V gene: TRBV19
D gene: TRBD1
clone size: NA
J gene: TRBJ1-1
CDR3 DNA: TGTGCCAGTAGTACATTACAGGGGGTCTACACTGAAGCTTTCTTT
CDR3 protein: CASSTLQGVYTEAFF

V gene: TRBV6-5
D gene: TRBD1
clone size: NA
J gene: TRBJ1-2
CDR3 DNA: TGTGCCAGCAGTGAAGCGGGACAGGGGGGCTACACCTTC
CDR3 protein: CASSEAGQGGYTF

V gene: TRBV9
D gene: NA
clone size: NA
J gene: TRBJ1-6
CDR3 DNA: TGTGCCAGCAGCGTAGCTGTAGGGAGGGTTGATTCACCCCTCCACTTT
CDR3 protein: CASSVAVGRVDSPLHF

V gene: TRBV4-1
D gene: NA
clone size: once
J gene: TRBJ1-6
CDR3 DNA: TGCGCCAGCAGCCGGCGCCAGGCCGGGGATTCACCCCTCCACTTT
CDR3 protein: CASSRRQAGDSPLHF

V gene: TRBV30
D gene: NA
clone size: few
J gene: TRBJ1-5
CDR3 DNA: TGTGCCTGGAGTATAGCCGGGAACCAGCCCCAGCATTTT
CDR3 protein: CAWSIAGNQPQHF

V gene: TRBV29-1
D gene: TRBD1
clone size: NA
J gene: TRBJ2-2
CDR3 DNA: TGCAGCGTTGCCAGGGGGACGAACACCGGGGAGCTGTTTTTT
CDR3 protein: CSVARGTNTGELFF

V gene: TRBV7-8
D gene: NA
clone size: few
J gene: TRBJ2-3
CDR3 DNA: TGTGCCAGCAGCTCAACCGACGGGAGAACAGATACGCAGTATTTT
CDR3 protein: CASSSTDGRTDTQYF

V gene: TRBV6-4
D gene: TRBD1
clone size: NA
J gene: TRBJ2-5
CDR3 DNA: TGTGCCAGCAGTCCCGGGACAGGGGGTAGGGAGACCCAGTACTTC
CDR3 protein: CASSPGTGGRETQYF

V gene: TRBV29-1
D gene: NA
clone size: NA
J gene: TRBJ1-1
CDR3 DNA: TGCAGCGTTGGGTGGGGGAGGGGGACTGAAGCTTTCTTT
CDR3 protein: CSVGWGRGTEAFF

V gene: TRBV5-6
D gene: TRBD1
clone size: once
J gene: TRBJ1-5
CDR3 DNA: TGTGCCAGCAGAAAAACCGGGACAGACAATCAGCCCCAGCATTTT
CDR3 protein: CASRKTGTDNQPQHF

V gene: TRBV21-1
D gene: NA
clone size: NA
J gene: TRBJ2-1
CDR3 DNA: TGTGCCAGCAGCAAGGAGAAGACTAGCGGTGATGAGCAGTTCTTC
CDR3 protein: CASSKEKTSGDEQFF

V gene: TRBV27
D gene: TRBD1
clone size: NA
J gene: TRBJ2-7
CDR3 DNA: TGTGCCAGCAGTGCCCGGACAGGGACTTCCTACGAGCAGTACTTC
CDR3 protein: CASSARTGTSYEQYF

V gene: TRBV7-9
D gene: NA
clone size: once
J gene: TRBJ2-7
CDR3 DNA: TGTGCCAGCAGCCCGCCGGGGGTTTATAATACTGACGAGCAGTACTTC
CDR3 protein: CASSPPGVYNTDEQYF

V gene: TRBV19
D gene: TRBD2
clone size: NA
J gene: TRBJ2-3
CDR3 DNA: TGTGCCAGTAGTTTCTCCCCCGGGACTAGCGCTTCATATACGCAGTATTTT
CDR3 protein: CASSFSPGTSASYTQYF

V gene: TRBV5-4
D gene: NA
clone size: NA
J gene: TRBJ2-7
CDR3 DNA: TGTGCCAGCAGCTTGGGTCAAGGGGCAGGGGCCCACGAGCAGTACTTC
CDR3 protein: CASSLGQGAGAHEQYF

V gene: TRBV27
D gene: NA
clone size: NA
J gene: TRBJ1-2
CDR3 DNA: TGTGCCAGCAGTTTAGCGGGGCGGAACTATGGCTACACCTTC
CDR3 protein: CASSLAGRNYGYTF

V gene: TRBV19
D gene: NA
clone size: NA
J gene: TRBJ1-3
CDR3 DNA: TGTGCCAGTAGTATCGGACACTCTGGAAACACCATATATTTT
CDR3 protein: CASSIGHSGNTIYF

V gene: TRBV5-1
D gene: TRBD1
clone size: NA
J gene: TRBJ1-6
CDR3 DNA: TGCGCTCCAGACAAGGGACAGGGAATTTTCAGGAGCTCCTATAATTCACCCCTCCACTTT
CDR3 protein: CAPDKGQGIFRSSYNSPLHF

V gene: TRBV29-1
D gene: NA
clone size: NA
J gene: TRBJ1-2
CDR3 DNA: TGCAGCGTTGAGACACGGCAGGGCGGCCCTAACTATGGCTACACCTTC
CDR3 protein: CSVETRQGGPNYGYTF

V gene: TRBV7-6
D gene: NA
clone size: NA
J gene: TRBJ1-1
CDR3 DNA: TGTGCCAGCAGCTGGAAGGGCAGGGTAATGAACACTGAAGCTTTCTTT
CDR3 protein: CASSWKGRVMNTEAFF

V gene: TRBV7-9
D gene: NA
clone size: NA
J gene: TRBJ1-3
CDR3 DNA: TGTGCCAGCAGATTAGTCTACTCTGGAAACACCATATATTTT
CDR3 protein: CASRLVYSGNTIYF

V gene: TRBV28
D gene: TRBD1
clone size: NA
J gene: TRBJ1-5
CDR3 DNA: TGTGCCAGCAGCCCGACAGGGCTGTCCCAGCATTTT
CDR3 protein: CASSPTGLSQHF

V gene: TRBV7-9
D gene: TRBD1
clone size: NA
J gene: TRBJ1-2
CDR3 DNA: TGTGCCAGCAGAGGACAGGGGCTGGACTATGGCTACACCTTC
CDR3 protein: CASRGQGLDYGYTF

V gene: TRBV25-1
D gene: NA
clone size: NA
J gene: TRBJ2-5
CDR3 DNA: TGTGCCAGCAGTACACTAGCCCAAGAGACCCAGTACTTC
CDR3 protein: CASSTLAQETQYF

V gene: TRBV29-1
D gene: TRBD1
clone size: NA
J gene: TRBJ1-2
CDR3 DNA: TGCAGCGTCCTCAACAGGACAGGGGGCAAGGATGGCTACACCTTC
CDR3 protein: CSVLNRTGGKDGYTF

V gene: TRBV30
D gene: NA
clone size: NA
J gene: TRBJ2-3
CDR3 DNA: TGTGCCTGGAGGCGGGCGGGAAAAACAGATACGCAGTATTTT
CDR3 protein: CAWRRAGKTDTQYF

V gene: TRBV4-1
D gene: TRBD2
clone size: NA
J gene: TRBJ2-7
CDR3 DNA: TGCGCCAGCAGCCAAGCGGCGGGGGACCCGGGTTACGAGCAGTACTTC
CDR3 protein: CASSQAAGDPGYEQYF

V gene: TRBV9
D gene: NA
clone size: NA
J gene: TRBJ2-7
CDR3 DNA: TGTGCCAGCAGCGGGACTTCCTACGAGCAGTACTTC
CDR3 protein: CASSGTSYEQYF

V gene: TRBV27
D gene: TRBD1
clone size: NA
J gene: TRBJ2-7
CDR3 DNA: TGTGCCAGCAGTGCAATCGGGACAGGGGAATACGAGCAGTACTTC
CDR3 protein: CASSAIGTGEYEQYF

V gene: TRBV6-5
D gene: NA
clone size: NA
J gene: TRBJ1-5
CDR3 DNA: TGTGCCAGCAGTTACATCCCGGGGGATCAGCCCCAGCATTTT
CDR3 protein: CASSYIPGDQPQHF

V gene: TRBV19
D gene: NA
clone size: few
J gene: TRBJ2-7
CDR3 DNA: TGTGCCAGTAGTATGGCAGGTTACGTTCCTCGGGGAGGCTACGAGCAGTACTTC
CDR3 protein: CASSMAGYVPRGGYEQYF

V gene: TRBV7-6
D gene: NA
clone size: NA
J gene: TRBJ2-7
CDR3 DNA: TGTGCCAGCAGCCCCGTTTGGCTAGAGGGCTACGAGCAGTACTTC
CDR3 protein: CASSPVWLEGYEQYF

V gene: TRBV29-1
D gene: NA
clone size: NA
J gene: TRBJ2-1
CDR3 DNA: TGCAGCGGGGCAGGGCTGCATGAGCAGTTCTTC
CDR3 protein: CSGAGLHEQFF

V gene: TRBV5-1
D gene: TRBD1
clone size: NA
J gene: TRBJ1-4
CDR3 DNA: TGCGCCAGCAGCTTGGGGATTCGGGACAGGGGGCGCGTCTTGGGAAAACTGTTTTTT
CDR3 protein: CASSLGIRDRGRVLGKLFF

V gene: TRBV29-1
D gene: NA
clone size: NA
J gene: TRBJ1-2
CDR3 DNA: TGCAGCGCCAAGGGGGGGGCACGGGATGGCTACACCTTC
CDR3 protein: CSAKGGARDGYTF

V gene: TRBV11-2
D gene: TRBD1
clone size: NA
J gene: TRBJ1-5
CDR3 DNA: TGTGCCAGCAGCTTAGCGGGACAGCATCAGCCCCAGCATTTT
CDR3 protein: CASSLAGQHQPQHF

V gene: TRBV6-5
D gene: TRBD1
clone size: NA
J gene: TRBJ1-3
CDR3 DNA: TGTGCCAGCAGTTACCTGGGACAGGGAAACACCATATATTTT
CDR3 protein: CASSYLGQGNTIYF

V gene: TRBV7-2
D gene: NA
clone size: NA
J gene: TRBJ1-4
CDR3 DNA: TGTGCCAGCAGCTCTTACCGGGAAAAACTGTTTTTT
CDR3 protein: CASSSYREKLFF

V gene: TRBV6-4
D gene: TRBD2
clone size: NA
J gene: TRBJ2-1
CDR3 DNA: TGTGCCAGCAGTGAAGCTTTAGCGGGGAATCGCGATGAGCAGTTCTTC
CDR3 protein: CASSEALAGNRDEQFF

V gene: TRBV18
D gene: NA
clone size: NA
J gene: TRBJ1-4
CDR3 DNA: TGTGCCAGCTCACCGCCCAATAGAGGCCCTAATGAAAAACTGTTTTTT
CDR3 protein: CASSPPNRGPNEKLFF